The clone carrying this T cell receptor beta chain was observed a single time. The antigen is not known. TCRdb keeps only in-frame clones here, not all; method: immunoSEQ multiplex PCR. The table records about 60,000 clones, less than 85% of them present only once. V gave up 1 base and J gave up 4 bases, with 7 bases separating them. The CDR3 has 13 residues. Germline V CDR1 and CDR2: LGHNA, YNFKEQ. These data come from a study of lymphopenia after photon versus proton radiotherapy. Study conclusions and caveats: Larger post-nadir TCR diversity loss correlated inversely with survival in deceased patients.

The chain joins TRBV4-2 to TRBJ2-5; a weak D match, TRBD1 (5 bases). This clonotype originated in a man between 60 and 75 years old with pancreatic cancer. The source was peripheral blood, collected from a patient treated with proton-based radiotherapy. The CDR3 bases are TGTGCCAGCAGCCAAGGGGGCGGAGAGACCCAGTACTTC. Protein sequence: CASSQGGGETQYF.